This T cell receptor (beta chain) appears in the sequencing data of a study of T cells after yellow fever vaccination. TCRdb passed the 5' RACE reads through MiXCR, listing each CDR3 protein once. The data hold around 310,000 distinct CDR3 sequences, with around 3.9% observed a single time. This CDR3 is 16 amino acids long. V lost 0 bases and J 5 bases, leaving 16 bases between the germline ends. Per germline, CDR1 LGHNA and CDR2 YNFKEQ. This clonotype has just a few counts. Its antigen is undetermined. Findings of the study overall: A limited proportion of clonotypes was detected within both the CD4 and CD8 compartments.

This specimen was PBMCs, taken 5 days after the yellow fever booster vaccination. The sequence derives from a young man who received the YFV17D yellow fever vaccine. V gene TRBV4-2 combines with J gene TRBJ1-2; no clear D gene. CDR3 residues: CASSQDLSPGQYGYTF. The CDR3 DNA is TGTGCCAGCAGCCAAGATTTGTCTCCAGGTCAATATGGCTACACCTTC.